This T cell receptor beta chain came from a study of blood T cells in healthy people across ages. Study overall: The template switching approach captured approximately one barcoded beta molecule for every two T cells.

Germline V CDR1 and CDR2: SQVTM, ANQGSEA. The length of the CDR3 is 14 residues. The junction had 11 bases not matched to a gene; V was cut back by 4 bases and J by 7 bases. General observations from the study: TCR beta diversity correlated strongly with naive T cell percentage. PBMCs went unsorted, and a conclusive naive versus antigen-experienced comparison was therefore prevented.

This clonotype was counted between two and nine times. Its cognate antigen is unknown. Sample-barcoded 5' priming and a J-beta primer mix drove a second PCR of about 6 to 12 cycles. A minimum of 2.5 million CDR3-containing paired-end reads was obtained for each sample. TCRdb re-analysed the 5' RACE reads in MiXCR, keeping a single row per CDR3 protein. Of about 1.5 million distinct CDR3 sequences in the sample, around 39% were seen once. V is TRBV29-1 and J is TRBJ2-3; TRBD2 aligns across 7 bases. Sequencing was performed on blood. The clonotype was recovered from a woman under 30 in good health. The CDR3 sequence is CSVVREGTENTQYF. CDR3 nucleotides: TGCAGCGTTGTGAGGGAGGGCACAGAAAATACGCAGTATTTT.